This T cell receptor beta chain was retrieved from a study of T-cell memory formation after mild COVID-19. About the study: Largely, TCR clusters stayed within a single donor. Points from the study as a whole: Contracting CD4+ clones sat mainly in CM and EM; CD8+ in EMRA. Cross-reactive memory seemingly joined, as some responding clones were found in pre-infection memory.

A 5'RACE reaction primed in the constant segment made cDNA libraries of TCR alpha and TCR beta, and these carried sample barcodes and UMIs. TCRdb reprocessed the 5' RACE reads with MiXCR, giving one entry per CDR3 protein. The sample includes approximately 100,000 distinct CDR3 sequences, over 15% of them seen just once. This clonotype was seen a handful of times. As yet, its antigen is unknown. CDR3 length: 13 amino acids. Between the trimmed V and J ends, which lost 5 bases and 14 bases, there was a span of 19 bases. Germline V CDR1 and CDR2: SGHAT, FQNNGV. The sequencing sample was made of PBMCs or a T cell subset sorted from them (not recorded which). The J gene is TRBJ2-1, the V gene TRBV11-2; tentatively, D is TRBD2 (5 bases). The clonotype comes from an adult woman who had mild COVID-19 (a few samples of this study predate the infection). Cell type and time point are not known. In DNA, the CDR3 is TGTGCCAGCAGCCAAGGTCGCGGGCTCAGTGAGTTCTTC. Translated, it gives CASSQGRGLSEFF.